This TCR beta chain was identified in a study of T cell clonality in common variable immunodeficiency. Study-wide results and caveats: CVID subjects had higher TCRbeta clonality than healthy controls, most marked in about a third. Compared with controls, CVID subjects had fewer shared TCRbeta clones.

The table lists this clone with a few counts. Its target is not known. The read terminates 3 residues before the CDR3 end, so the remaining end is supplied by the germline J gene. Using immunoSEQ multiplex PCR, the repertoire was profiled, and TCRdb retains in-frame clones only, with some absent. The specimen has about 39,000 clones, none found just once. The ends lost 7 bases at V and 3 bases at J; junction bases unmatched: 8. Per germline, CDR1 LNHDA and CDR2 SQIVND (reference sequence). CDR3 length: 14 residues. This sequence joins TRBV19 and TRBJ1-2; 7 bases line up with TRBD1. The TCR sequence derives from a person aged 18-69 years in good health. Sequenced input: peripheral blood mononuclear cells. The CDR3 bases that were read are TGTGCCAGTAAGGGCAGGGGGGTGGACTATGGC. Its translation is CASKGRGVDYG. In full, the CDR3 reads CASKGRGVDYGYTF.